These T cell receptor beta chains were read from a single sample in a study of blood T cell repertoires in COVID-19. The repertoire was sequenced with immunoSEQ multiplex PCR; TCRdb's copy has only in-frame clones and lacks some. The sample has about 16,000 clones, roughly nine tenths seen once. The specimen sequenced was peripheral blood. Receptors were obtained from a man in his sixties with acute or convalescent COVID-19. Each CDR3 is given with its conserved first and last residue. Fields, in order: D gene, J gene, V gene, clone size, CDR3 DNA, CDR3 protein. A D gene is named only where the DNA matches it firmly. For some rows the clone size is stated as once, few or many, or as a class when expanded; others skip it.

NA TRBJ1-5 TRBV19 NA TGTGCCAGTACCTCGATATTGGCAGGGGAGTCCCAGCATTTT CASTSILAGESQHF
TRBD1 TRBJ2-1 TRBV28 NA TGTGCCAGCGACAGGGGGCGCGGGAATGAGCAGTTCTTC CASDRGRGNEQFF
TRBD1 TRBJ1-1 TRBV11-2 NA TGTGCCAGCAGCCTCCGACAGGGGGGGAGCACTGAAGCTTTCTTT CASSLRQGGSTEAFF
TRBD1 TRBJ1-2 TRBV27 NA TGTGCCAGCAGTGTACGACAGGGGGCGACTGGCTACACCTTC CASSVRQGATGYTF
NA TRBJ1-6 TRBV27 NA TGTGCCAGCAGTTTAAGGTGGACAGAACGCTATAATTCACCCCTCCACTTT CASSLRWTERYNSPLHF
TRBD2 TRBJ2-1 TRBV11-2 NA TGTGCCAGCAGCGAAAGACTAGCGGGGACGAACAATGAGCAGTTCTTC CASSERLAGTNNEQFF
NA TRBJ1-5 TRBV2 NA TGTGCCAGCAGTGCGCTCGGGGGGGAGGGGCCCCAGCATTTT CASSALGGEGPQHF
TRBD1 TRBJ1-2 TRBV11-2 NA TGTGCCAGCGGAACCGGGACAGGGGGCTATGGCTACACCTTC CASGTGTGGYGYTF
NA TRBJ1-1 TRBV25-1 NA TGTGCCAGCAGTGCGTCAGGGGCGGCTGCTGAAGCTTTCTTT CASSASGAAAEAFF
NA TRBJ2-6 TRBV15 NA TGTGCCACCAGCAGAGGGGGAGGTGGGGTCCGCTCTGGGGCCAACGTCCTGACTTTC CATSRGGGGVRSGANVLTF
TRBD2 TRBJ2-3 TRBV6-5 NA TGTGCCAGCACCGAGGCGGGAGTGGATACGCAGTATTTT CASTEAGVDTQYF
NA TRBJ1-5 TRBV28 NA TGTGCCAGCAGTTTACGCCCGGGACGGGGGAAGAATCAGCCCCAGCATTTT CASSLRPGRGKNQPQHF
NA TRBJ2-1 TRBV2 NA TGTGCCATTAAAGCTCTTGGTTGGGCTGAGAACAATGAGCAGTTCTTC CAIKALGWAENNEQFF
NA TRBJ2-7 TRBV7-9 medium-sized TGTGCCAGCGGGGGCGAGGACCTGAGGAAGTACTTC CASGGEDLRKYF
NA TRBJ1-1 TRBV5-6 NA TGTGCCAGCAGCTTCCTGACAGGGAACACTGAAGCTTTCTTT CASSFLTGNTEAFF
NA TRBJ2-6 TRBV7-8 NA TGTGCCAGCAGCTTAACTTATCAGGGCTCTGGGGCCAACGTCCTGACTTTC CASSLTYQGSGANVLTF
TRBD1 TRBJ2-7 TRBV5-5 NA TGTGCCAGCAGCGAACAGGGGCGAACCGATACCTACGAGCAGTACTTC CASSEQGRTDTYEQYF
NA TRBJ2-5 TRBV6-1 NA TGTGCCAGCAGTGAAGGTGACATCCAACAAGAGACCCAGTACTTC CASSEGDIQQETQYF
TRBD1 TRBJ1-2 TRBV5-5 NA TGTGCCAGCAGCCTGTCCGGGACAGGGACTTATGGCTACACCTTC CASSLSGTGTYGYTF
NA TRBJ2-2 TRBV12-3/TRBV12-4 NA TGTGCCAGCAGTTTGGGGCACGGGGAGCTGTTTTTT CASSLGHGELFF
NA TRBJ1-2 TRBV29-1 NA TGCAGCGTTGATCAGATCCCCGGCACAGGCGGCTACACCTTC CSVDQIPGTGGYTF
NA TRBJ1-2 TRBV5-6 NA TGTGCCAGCAGCCCTGTAGGGGGCTATGGCTACACCTTC CASSPVGGYGYTF
TRBD1 TRBJ1-3 TRBV9 NA TGTGCCAGCAGCGTAGAGCCGGACAGGGGGAATGGAAACACCATATATTTT CASSVEPDRGNGNTIYF
NA TRBJ1-3 TRBV3-1/TRBV3-2 NA TGTGCCAGCAGCCAAGGGAGATTCTCTGGAAACACCATATATTTT CASSQGRFSGNTIYF
NA TRBJ2-5 TRBV19 NA TGTGCCAGTAGTATAGATCCCACAGGGGGGGGGACCCAGTACTTC CASSIDPTGGGTQYF
NA TRBJ2-5 TRBV7-9 NA TGTGCCAGCAGCTTACCTTTAACAGCAGCCCAAGAGACCCAGTACTTC CASSLPLTAAQETQYF
NA TRBJ2-1 TRBV30 NA TGTGCCTGGAGTGCGAGCCTTTGGAGCGGAGGTGAGCAGTTCTTC CAWSASLWSGGEQFF
TRBD1 TRBJ1-6 TRBV18 once TGTGCCAGCTCACAAAGACAGGGGGAGAATTCACCCCTCCACTTT CASSQRQGENSPLHF
TRBD1 TRBJ1-1 TRBV7-2 NA TGTGCCAGCAGCTTAGGACAGGGTCTTAGGAACACTGAAGCTTTCTTT CASSLGQGLRNTEAFF
NA TRBJ1-2 TRBV19 NA TGTGCCACCAACGGAGGTCTCCAGTTCCCCAATACTGGCTACACCTTC CATNGGLQFPNTGYTF
TRBD1 TRBJ1-5 TRBV19 NA TGTGCCAGTAGTAGGGAACAGGGGGCAAGTCAGCCCCAGCATTTT CASSREQGASQPQHF
TRBD1 TRBJ2-6 TRBV2 NA TGTGCCAGCAGTACACCGGGACAGGGGGCTTTCGGGGCCAACGTCCTGACTTTC CASSTPGQGAFGANVLTF
NA TRBJ1-4 TRBV15 medium-sized TGTGCCACCAGCAGCACTAGGGTCTTGAGTGAAAAACTGTTTTTT CATSSTRVLSEKLFF
NA TRBJ2-2 TRBV5-5 NA TGTGCCAGCAGCTTGGTTCTGAACACCGGGGAGCTGTTTTTT CASSLVLNTGELFF
NA TRBJ2-1 TRBV27 NA TGTGCCAGCAGTCAGTCCTACAATGAGCAGTTCTTC CASSQSYNEQFF
TRBD1 TRBJ2-3 TRBV9 NA TGTGCCAGCAGCGCCGGGACAGGGGCCACAGATACGCAGTATTTT CASSAGTGATDTQYF
NA TRBJ2-3 TRBV11-2 NA TGTGCCAGCAGCTTACTCATAGCGGCTCTCACCGATACGCAGTATTTT CASSLLIAALTDTQYF
NA TRBJ1-2 TRBV7-8 NA TGTGCCAGCAGCCCGCGGACAGCGTTGAACTATGGCTACACCTTC CASSPRTALNYGYTF
NA TRBJ2-7 TRBV28 once TGTGCCAGCAGAGTAGCGGCTAGTGGGGAGCAGTACTTC CASRVAASGEQYF
TRBD2 TRBJ2-5 TRBV7-2 once TGTGCCAGCAGCCCACAGCGGGGGCTAAGAGAGACCCAGTACTTC CASSPQRGLRETQYF